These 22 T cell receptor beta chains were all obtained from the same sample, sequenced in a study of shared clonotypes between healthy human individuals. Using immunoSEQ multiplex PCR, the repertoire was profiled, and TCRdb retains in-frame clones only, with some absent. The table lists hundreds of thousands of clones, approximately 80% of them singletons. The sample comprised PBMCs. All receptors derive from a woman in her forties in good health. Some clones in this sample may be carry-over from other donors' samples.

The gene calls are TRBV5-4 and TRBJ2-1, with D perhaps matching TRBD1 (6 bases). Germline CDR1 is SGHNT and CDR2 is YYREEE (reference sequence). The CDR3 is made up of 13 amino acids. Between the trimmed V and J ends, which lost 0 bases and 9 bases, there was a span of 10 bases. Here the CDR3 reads CASSLDREGEQFF. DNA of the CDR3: TGTGCCAGCAGCTTGGACAGGGAAGGTGAGCAGTTCTTC.

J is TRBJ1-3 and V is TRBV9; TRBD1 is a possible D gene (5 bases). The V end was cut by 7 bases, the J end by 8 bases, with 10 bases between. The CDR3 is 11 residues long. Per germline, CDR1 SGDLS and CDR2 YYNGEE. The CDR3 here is CASGASDTIYF. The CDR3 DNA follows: TGTGCCAGCGGGGCGAGTGACACCATATATTTT.

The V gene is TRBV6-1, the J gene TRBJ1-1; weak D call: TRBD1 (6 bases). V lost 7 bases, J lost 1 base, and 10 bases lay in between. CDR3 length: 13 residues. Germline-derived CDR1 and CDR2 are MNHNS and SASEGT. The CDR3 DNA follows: TGTGCCAGCACCAGGACAGAGAACACTGAAGCTTTCTTT. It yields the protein CASTRTENTEAFF.

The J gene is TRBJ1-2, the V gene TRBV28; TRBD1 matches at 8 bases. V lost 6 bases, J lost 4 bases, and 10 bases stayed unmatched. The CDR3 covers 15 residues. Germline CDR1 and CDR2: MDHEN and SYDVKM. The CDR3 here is CASSLIDRGGYGYTF. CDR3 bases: TGTGCCAGCAGCCTAATCGACAGGGGAGGCTATGGCTACACCTTC.

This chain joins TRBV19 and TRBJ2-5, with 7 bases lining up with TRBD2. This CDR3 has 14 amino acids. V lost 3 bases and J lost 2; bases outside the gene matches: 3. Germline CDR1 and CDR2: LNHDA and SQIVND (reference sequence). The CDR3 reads CASSMGLPQETQYF. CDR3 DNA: TGTGCCAGTAGTATGGGACTACCTCAAGAGACCCAGTACTTC.

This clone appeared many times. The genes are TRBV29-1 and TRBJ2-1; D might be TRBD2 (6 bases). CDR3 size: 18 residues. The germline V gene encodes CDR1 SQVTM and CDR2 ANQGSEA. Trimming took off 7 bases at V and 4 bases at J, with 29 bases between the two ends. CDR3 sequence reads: CSALPWGLSGRQYNEQFF. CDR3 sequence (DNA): TGCAGCGCTCTTCCCTGGGGCCTAAGCGGGCGGCAATACAATGAGCAGTTCTTC.

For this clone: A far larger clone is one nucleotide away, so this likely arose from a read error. Here the CDR3 reads CASSLALVLGYEQHF. CDR3 bases: TGTGCCAGCAGCTTAGCACTAGTGTTGGGTTACGAGCAGCACTTC. The genes are TRBV11-2 and TRBJ2-7; D is possibly TRBD2 (5 bases). Per the germline V gene, CDR1 is SGHAT and CDR2 is FQNNGV. The CDR3 runs to 15 residues.

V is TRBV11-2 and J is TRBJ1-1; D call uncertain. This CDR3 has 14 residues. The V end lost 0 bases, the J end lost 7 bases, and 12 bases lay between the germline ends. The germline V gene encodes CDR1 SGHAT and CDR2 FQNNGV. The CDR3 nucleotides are TGTGCCAGCAGCTTAGAACGAGGGAGAGGTGAAGCTTTCTTT. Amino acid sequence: CASSLERGRGEAFF.

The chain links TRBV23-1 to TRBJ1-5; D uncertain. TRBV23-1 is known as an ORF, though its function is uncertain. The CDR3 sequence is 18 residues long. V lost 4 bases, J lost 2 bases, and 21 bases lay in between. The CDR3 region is CASSPKLRCPKGNQPQHF. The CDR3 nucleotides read TGCGCCAGCAGTCCCAAGCTCAGGTGTCCTAAAGGCAATCAGCCCCAGCATTTT.

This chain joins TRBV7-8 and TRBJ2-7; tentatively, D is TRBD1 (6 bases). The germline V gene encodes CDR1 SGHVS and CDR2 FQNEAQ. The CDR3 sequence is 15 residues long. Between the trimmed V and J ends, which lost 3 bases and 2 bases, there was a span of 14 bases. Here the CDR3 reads CASSFGQSFTYEQYF. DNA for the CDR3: TGTGCCAGCAGCTTCGGACAGTCCTTTACCTACGAGCAGTACTTC.

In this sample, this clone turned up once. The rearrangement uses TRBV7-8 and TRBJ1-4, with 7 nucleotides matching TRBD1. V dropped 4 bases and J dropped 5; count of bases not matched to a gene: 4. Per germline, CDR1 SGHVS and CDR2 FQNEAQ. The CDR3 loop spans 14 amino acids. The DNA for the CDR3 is TGTGCCAGCAGCTGGGGGACAGCGAATGAAAAACTGTTTTTT. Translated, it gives CASSWGTANEKLFF.

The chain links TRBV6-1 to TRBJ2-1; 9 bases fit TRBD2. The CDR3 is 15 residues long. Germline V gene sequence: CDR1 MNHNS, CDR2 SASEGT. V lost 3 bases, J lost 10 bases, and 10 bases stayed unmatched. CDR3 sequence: CASSEGLAGVKEQFF. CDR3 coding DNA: TGTGCCAGCAGTGAGGGGTTAGCGGGAGTAAAGGAGCAGTTCTTC.

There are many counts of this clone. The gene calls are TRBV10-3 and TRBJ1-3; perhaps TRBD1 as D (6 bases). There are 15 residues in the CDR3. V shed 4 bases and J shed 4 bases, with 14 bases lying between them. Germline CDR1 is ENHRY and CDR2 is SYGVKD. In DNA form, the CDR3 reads TGTGCCATCAGTGGTCCAGGGGCAGGCGGAAACACCATATATTTT. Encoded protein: CAISGPGAGGNTIYF.

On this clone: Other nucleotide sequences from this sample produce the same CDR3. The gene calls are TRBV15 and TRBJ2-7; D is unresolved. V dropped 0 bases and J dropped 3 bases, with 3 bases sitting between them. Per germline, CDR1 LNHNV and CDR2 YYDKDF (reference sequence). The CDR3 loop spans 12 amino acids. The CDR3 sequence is CATSRDFYEQYF. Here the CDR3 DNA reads TGTGCCACCAGCAGAGATTTCTACGAGCAGTACTTC.

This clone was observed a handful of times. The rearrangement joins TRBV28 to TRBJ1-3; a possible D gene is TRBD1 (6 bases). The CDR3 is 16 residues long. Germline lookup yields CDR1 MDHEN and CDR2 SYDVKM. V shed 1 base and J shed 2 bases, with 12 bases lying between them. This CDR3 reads CASSLYRVLAGNTIYF. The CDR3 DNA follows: TGTGCCAGCAGTTTATACAGGGTTCTGGCTGGAAACACCATATATTTT.

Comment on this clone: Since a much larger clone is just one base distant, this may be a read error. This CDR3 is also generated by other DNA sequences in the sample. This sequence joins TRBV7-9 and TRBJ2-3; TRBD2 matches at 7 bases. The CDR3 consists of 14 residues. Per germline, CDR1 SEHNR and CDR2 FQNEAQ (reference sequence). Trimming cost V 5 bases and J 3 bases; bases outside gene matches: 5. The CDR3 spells CASSGVRETDTQYF. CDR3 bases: TGTGCCAGCAGCGGAGTGCGGGAGACAGATACGCAGTATTTT.

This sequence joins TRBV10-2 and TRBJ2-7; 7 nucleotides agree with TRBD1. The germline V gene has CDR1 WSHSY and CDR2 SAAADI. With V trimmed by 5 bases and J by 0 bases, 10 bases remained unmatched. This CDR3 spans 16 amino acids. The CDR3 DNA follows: TGCGCCAGCAGTCGAGACAGGGCCTATAGCTCCTACGAGCAGTACTTC. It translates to CASSRDRAYSSYEQYF.

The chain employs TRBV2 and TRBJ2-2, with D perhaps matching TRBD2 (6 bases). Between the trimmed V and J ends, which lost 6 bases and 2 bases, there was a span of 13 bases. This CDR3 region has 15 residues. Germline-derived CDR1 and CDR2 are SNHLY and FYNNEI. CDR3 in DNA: TGTGCCAGCAGCCGAGGCGGGACCAACACCGGGGAGCTGTTTTTT. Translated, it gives CASSRGGTNTGELFF.

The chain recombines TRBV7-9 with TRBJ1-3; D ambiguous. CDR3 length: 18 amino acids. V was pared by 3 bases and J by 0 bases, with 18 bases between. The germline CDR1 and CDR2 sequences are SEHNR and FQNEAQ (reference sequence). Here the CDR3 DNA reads TGTGCCAGCAGCTTGGGCGGGTCCGGACGGAGCTCTGGAAACACCATATATTTT. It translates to CASSLGGSGRSSGNTIYF.

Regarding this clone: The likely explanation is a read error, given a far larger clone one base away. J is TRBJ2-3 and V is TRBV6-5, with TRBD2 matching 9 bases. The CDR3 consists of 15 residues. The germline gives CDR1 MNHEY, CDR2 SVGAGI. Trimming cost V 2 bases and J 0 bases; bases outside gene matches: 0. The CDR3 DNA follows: TGTGCCAGCAGTTACACTAGCGGGAGCACAGATACGCAGTATTTT. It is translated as CASSYTSGSTDTQYF.

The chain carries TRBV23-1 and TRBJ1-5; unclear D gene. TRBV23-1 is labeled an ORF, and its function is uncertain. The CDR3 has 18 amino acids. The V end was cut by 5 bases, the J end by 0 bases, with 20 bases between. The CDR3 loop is CASSRVLTDFDSNQPQHF. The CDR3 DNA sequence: TGCGCCAGCAGTAGGGTCTTGACGGACTTCGATAGCAATCAGCCCCAGCATTTT.

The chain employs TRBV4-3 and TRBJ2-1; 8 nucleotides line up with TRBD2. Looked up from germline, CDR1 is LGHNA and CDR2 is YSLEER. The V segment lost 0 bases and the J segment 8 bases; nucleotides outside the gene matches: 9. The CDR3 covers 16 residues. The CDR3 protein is CASSQDPSGSYDEQFF. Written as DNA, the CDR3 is TGCGCCAGCAGCCAAGATCCGAGCGGGAGTTACGATGAGCAGTTCTTC.